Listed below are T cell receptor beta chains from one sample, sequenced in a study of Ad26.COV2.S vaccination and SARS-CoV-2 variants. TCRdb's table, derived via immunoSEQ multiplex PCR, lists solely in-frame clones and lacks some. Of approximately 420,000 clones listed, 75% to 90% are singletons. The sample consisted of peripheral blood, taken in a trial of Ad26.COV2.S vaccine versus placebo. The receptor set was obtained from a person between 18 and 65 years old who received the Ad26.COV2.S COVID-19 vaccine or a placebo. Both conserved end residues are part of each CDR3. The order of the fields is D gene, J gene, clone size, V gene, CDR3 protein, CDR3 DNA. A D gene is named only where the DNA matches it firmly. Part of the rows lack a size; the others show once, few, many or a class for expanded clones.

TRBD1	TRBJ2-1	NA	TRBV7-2	CASSLEAWTGNEQFF	TGTGCCAGCAGCTTAGAGGCATGGACAGGGAACGAGCAGTTCTTC
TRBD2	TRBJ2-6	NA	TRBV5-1	CASSATSVPAGANVLTF	TGCGCCAGCAGCGCGACTAGCGTGCCCGCTGGGGCCAACGTCCTGACTTTC
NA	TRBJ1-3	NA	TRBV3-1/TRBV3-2	CASSQPQGSSGNTIYF	TGTGCCAGCAGCCAACCACAGGGCAGCTCTGGAAACACCATATATTTT
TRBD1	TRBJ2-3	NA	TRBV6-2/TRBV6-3	CASSYPLTGAFTDTQYF	TGTGCCAGCAGTTACCCTTTGACAGGGGCCTTCACAGATACGCAGTATTTT
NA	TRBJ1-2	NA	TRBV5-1	CASSLVGSYGYTF	TGCGCCAGCAGCTTGGTGGGGAGCTATGGCTACACCTTC
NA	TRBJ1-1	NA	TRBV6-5	CASSYSAGEENTEAFF	TGTGCCAGCAGTTACTCGGCCGGGGAGGAGAACACTGAAGCTTTCTTT
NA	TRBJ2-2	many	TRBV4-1	CASSSRHQSRTGELFF	TGCGCCAGCAGCAGCCGACACCAATCGAGAACCGGGGAGCTGTTTTTT
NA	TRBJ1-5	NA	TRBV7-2	CASSLDISQPQHF	TGTGCCAGCAGCTTAGATATATCGCAGCCCCAGCATTTT
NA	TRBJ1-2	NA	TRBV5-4	CPSVRGYTF	TGTCCCTCGGTCCGTGGCTACACCTTC
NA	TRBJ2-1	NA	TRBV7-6	CASSSVVKHNEQFF	TGTGCCAGCAGCTCGGTAGTTAAACACAATGAGCAGTTCTTC
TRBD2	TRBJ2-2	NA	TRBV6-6	CASSSWGLAIGELFF	TGTGCCAGCAGTTCCTGGGGACTAGCGATCGGGGAGCTGTTTTTT
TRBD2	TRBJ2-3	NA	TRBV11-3	CASSLEASGGLDTQYF	TGTGCCAGCAGCTTAGAGGCTAGCGGGGGGTTAGATACGCAGTATTTT
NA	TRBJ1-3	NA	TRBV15	CATSRDRAGNTIYF	TGTGCCACCAGCAGAGACCGGGCTGGAAACACCATATATTTT
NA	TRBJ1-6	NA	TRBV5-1	CASSFGTPYNSPLHF	TGCGCCAGCAGCTTTGGGACTCCATACAATTCACCCCTCCACTTT
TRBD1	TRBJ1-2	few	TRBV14	CASSQVPGQGDGYTF	TGTGCCAGCAGCCAAGTACCGGGACAGGGGGATGGCTACACCTTC
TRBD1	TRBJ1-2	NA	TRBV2	CASSFDRGGYTF	TGTGCCAGCAGTTTCGACAGGGGTGGCTACACCTTC
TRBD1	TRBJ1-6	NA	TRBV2	CASSGQGRTPLHF	TGTGCCAGCAGTGGACAGGGCAGAACACCCCTCCACTTT
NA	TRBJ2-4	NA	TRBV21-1	CASSKVGLVKNIQYF	TGTGCCAGCAGCAAAGTGGGATTAGTTAAAAACATTCAGTACTTC
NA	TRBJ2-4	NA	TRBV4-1	CASSQGSRLAKNIQYF	TGCGCCAGCAGCCAAGGGAGCAGACTAGCCAAAAACATTCAGTACTTC
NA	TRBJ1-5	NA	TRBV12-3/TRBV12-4	CASSLYVAQPQHF	TGTGCCAGCAGTCTATACGTAGCCCAGCCCCAGCATTTT
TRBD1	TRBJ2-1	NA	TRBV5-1	CASGTDNEQFF	TGCGCCAGCGGGACAGATAATGAGCAGTTCTTC
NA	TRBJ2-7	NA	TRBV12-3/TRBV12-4	CASSLEASYEQYF	TGTGCCAGCAGTTTAGAGGCCTCCTACGAGCAGTACTTC
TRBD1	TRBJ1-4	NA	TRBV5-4	CASSPGQGAVNEKLFF	TGTGCCAGCAGCCCGGGACAGGGGGCTGTTAATGAAAAACTGTTTTTT
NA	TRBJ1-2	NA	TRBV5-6	CASSLPSRPYGYTF	TGTGCCAGCAGCTTGCCGTCCAGACCCTATGGCTACACCTTC
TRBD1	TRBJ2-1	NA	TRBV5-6	CASSYGTGVYDEQFF	TGTGCCAGCAGCTACGGGACAGGGGTATACGATGAGCAGTTCTTC
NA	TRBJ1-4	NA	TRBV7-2	CASSLDRTEKLFF	TGTGCCAGCAGCCTAGACAGGACAGAAAAACTGTTTTTT
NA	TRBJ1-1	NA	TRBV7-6	CASSLRDVSNTEAFF	TGTGCCAGCAGCTTGAGGGATGTATCGAACACTGAAGCTTTCTTT
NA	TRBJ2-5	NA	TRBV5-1	CASSLFETGGQETQYF	TGCGCCAGCAGCTTGTTTGAGACAGGCGGCCAAGAGACCCAGTACTTC
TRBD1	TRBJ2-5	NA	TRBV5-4	CASSWGTGLQETQYF	TGTGCCAGCAGCTGGGGGACAGGCCTCCAGGAGACCCAGTACTTC